This TCR beta chain was identified in a study of shared clonotypes between healthy human individuals. Naive CD8 cells, CD45RO-negative and positively selected for CCR7, excluded terminally differentiated effector memory CD45RA+ cells. Adult donors, all healthy and HIV-negative, had no recent acute infections or vaccinations. Per the germline V gene, CDR1 is MNHNS and CDR2 is SASEGT. V trimming: 6 bases; J trimming: 7 bases; junction bases outside the gene matches: 7. This CDR3 spans 15 amino acids. Some clones are missing from TCRdb's copy, which holds only in-frame ones; the method was immunoSEQ multiplex PCR. The sample holds millions of clones; 85% to 95% are singletons and the top ten take about 1.8%.

The chain employs TRBV6-1 and TRBJ2-1, with TRBD2 matching over 12 bases. Sequencing was carried out using naive CD8+ T cells from PBMCs. The sequence was collected from a young man in good health. Some clones in this sample may be carry-over from other donors' samples. The CDR3 sequence: CASRTSGRRDNEQFF. CDR3 bases: TGTGCCAGCAGAACTAGCGGGAGGAGGGATAATGAGCAGTTCTTC.